What follows describes a single T cell receptor beta chain. This sample stems from a study of blood T cells in healthy people across ages. Then a second PCR, running roughly 6 to 12 cycles, was carried out with a sample-barcoded 5' primer and a J-beta primer mix. Each TCR beta cDNA got a 12-nucleotide random molecular identifier. TCRdb reprocessed the 5' RACE reads with MiXCR, giving one entry per CDR3 protein. The table has over 1,500,000 distinct CDR3 sequences, 49% seen once; the top ten hold approximately 2%. Sample donors were healthy Caucasian individuals that came from Russia, aged about 6 to 95. The CDR3 is 14 residues long. The V gene's germline CDR1 is SEHNR and CDR2 FQNEAQ (reference sequence). The ends were cut back, 1 base at V and 8 bases at J, with 11 bases in the middle.

The gene calls are TRBV7-9 and TRBJ1-4, with D unclear. Sequenced material: blood. The clonotype originates from a woman aged 40 to 49 in good health. The CDR3 DNA follows: TGTGCCAGCAGCTTAGGGGTCTCGGGCGAAAAACTGTTTTTT. It translates to CASSLGVSGEKLFF.